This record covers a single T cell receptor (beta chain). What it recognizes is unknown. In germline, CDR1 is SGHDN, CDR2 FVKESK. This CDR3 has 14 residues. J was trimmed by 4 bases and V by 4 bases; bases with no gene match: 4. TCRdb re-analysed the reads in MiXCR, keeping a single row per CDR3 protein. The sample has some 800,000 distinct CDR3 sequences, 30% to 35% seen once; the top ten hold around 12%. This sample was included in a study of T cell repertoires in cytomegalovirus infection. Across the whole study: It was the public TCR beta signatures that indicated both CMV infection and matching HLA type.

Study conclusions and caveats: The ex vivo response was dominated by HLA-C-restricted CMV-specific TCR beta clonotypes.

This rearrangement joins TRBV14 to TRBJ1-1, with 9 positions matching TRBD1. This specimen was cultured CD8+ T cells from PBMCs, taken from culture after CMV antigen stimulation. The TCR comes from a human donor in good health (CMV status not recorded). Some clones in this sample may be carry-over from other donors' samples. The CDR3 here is CASSRGQGFTEAFF. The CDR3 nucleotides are TGTGCCAGCAGCCGAGGACAGGGGTTCACTGAAGCTTTCTTT. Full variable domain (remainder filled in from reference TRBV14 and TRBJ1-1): EAGVTQFPSHSVIEKGQTVTLRCDPISGHDNLYWYRRVMGKEIKFLLHFVKESKQDESGMPNNRFLAERTGGTYSTLKVQPAELEDSGVYFCASSRGQGFTEAFFGQGTRLTVV.